Each of the 21 T cell receptor beta chains below was sequenced from the same sample in a study of T cell responses to AZD1222 COVID-19 vaccine. Here immunoSEQ multiplex PCR was the method, and the copy in TCRdb shows in-frame clones only, minus some. The sample lists roughly 120,000 clones; more than 75% were seen once. Sequenced material: peripheral blood, taken on day 0 of AZD1222 vaccination. All receptors derive from an adult in good health.

The chain joins TRBV7-2 to TRBJ2-3; maybe TRBD2 (6 bases). The CDR3 extends over 14 amino acids. V was trimmed by 5 bases and J by 6 bases, leaving 15 bases between them. Germline lookup yields CDR1 SGHTA and CDR2 FQGNSA. The DNA of the CDR3 is TGTGCCAGCAGCCCCCCCACTAGCCCCGATACGCAGTATTTT. Protein product: CASSPPTSPDTQYF.

This clone has only a few counts. V is TRBV28 and J is TRBJ1-4; a possible D gene is TRBD1 (5 bases). With 5 bases removed from V and 4 bases from J, the gap between germline ends came to 14 bases. Looked up from germline, CDR1 is MDHEN and CDR2 is SYDVKM. The CDR3 has 15 amino acids. Written as DNA, the CDR3 is TGTGCCAGCAGTCCTGGCGGGGGTGGTAATGAAAAACTGTTTTTT. Translating gives CASSPGGGGNEKLFF.

This sequence joins TRBV7-3 and TRBJ1-1; the match to TRBD1 covers 7 bases. J gave up 3 bases and V 0 bases, and 4 bases lay outside the gene matches. This CDR3 is built from 15 residues. Germline-derived CDR1 and CDR2 are SGHTA and FQGTGA. The CDR3 reads CASSLTMGQHTEAFF. DNA of the CDR3: TGTGCCAGCAGCTTAACAATGGGACAGCACACTGAAGCTTTCTTT.

This chain connects TRBV6-5 to TRBJ1-1, with D uncertain. Germline V gene data show CDR1 as MNHEY and CDR2 as SVGAGI. Trimming removed 8 bases from V and 6 bases from J, with 16 bases in between. This CDR3 spans 13 amino acids. DNA for the CDR3: TGTGCCAGCCGCAACGGGGTCGGGGCTGAAGCTTTCTTT. Its protein product is CASRNGVGAEAFF.

This clone was detected only once. The chain links TRBV7-2 to TRBJ1-6; D gene unclear. From germline, CDR1 is SGHTA and CDR2 FQGNSA. The CDR3 extends over 16 amino acids. V was pared by 5 bases and J by 6 bases, with 17 bases between. In nucleotides, the CDR3 is TGTGCCAGCAGCCCCGGCCCCAGTCAATCTAATTCACCCCTCCACTTT. Translation: CASSPGPSQSNSPLHF. Full variable domain (missing parts from reference TRBV7-2 and TRBJ1-6): GAGVSQSPSNKVTEKGKDVELRCDPISGHTALYWYRQSLGQGLEFLIYFQGNSAPDKSGLPSDRFSAERTGGSVSTLTIQRTQQEDSAVYLCASSPGPSQSNSPLHFGNGTRLTVT.

Remarks on this clone: The junction departs from the called germline gene at one end, perhaps through a read error. The V call is TRBV7-2, the J call TRBJ2-7; the match to TRBD2 covers 13 bases. Germline V lookup: CDR1 SGHTA, CDR2 FQGNSA. The CDR3 covers 16 residues. The CDR3, as DNA: TGTGCCGGCAGCCCAAGGACTAGCGGGAGTGTTACGGAGCAGTACTTC. Protein sequence: CAGSPRTSGSVTEQYF.

The chain joins TRBV11-2 to TRBJ2-7; D is uncertain. Trimming shortened V by 1 base and J by 6 bases, and 7 bases separated the two germline ends. CDR1 and CDR2 (germline): SGHAT, FQNNGV. This CDR3 has 12 amino acids. The CDR3 region has the DNA TGTGCCAGCAGCTTAGTGGAATCCGAGCAGTACTTC. Translation gives CASSLVESEQYF. The full variable domain, rest sourced from reference TRBV11-2 and TRBJ2-7, is EAGVAQSPRYKIIEKRQSVAFWCNPISGHATLYWYQQILGQGPKLLIQFQNNGVVDDSQLPKDRFSAERLKGVDSTLKIQPAKLEDSAVYLCASSLVESEQYFGPGTRLTVT.

The chain recombines TRBV10-3 with TRBJ2-7; 9 nucleotides align to TRBD2. V was pared by 0 bases and J by 0 bases, with 15 bases of the junction left unmatched. CDR1 is ENHRY and CDR2 is SYGVKD in the germline V gene. The CDR3 loop spans 20 amino acids. In DNA form, the CDR3 reads TGTGCCATCAGTGAGTCTTCGGGAGTGGGGCGGGAGGGCCGCTCCTACGAGCAGTACTTC. Translated, it gives CAISESSGVGREGRSYEQYF.

This clone was counted a few times. The rearrangement joins TRBV11-3 to TRBJ2-1, with D tentatively TRBD1 (5 bases). The CDR3 consists of 14 residues. Looked up from germline, CDR1 is SGHNT and CDR2 is YENEEA. Trimming shortened V by 5 bases and J by 6 bases, and 14 bases separated the two germline ends. The CDR3 DNA reads as TGTGCCAGCAGCCCGGAGACAGCTTCCAATGAGCAGTTCTTC. Protein product: CASSPETASNEQFF.

This chain links TRBV5-6 with TRBJ1-5; the D gene is possibly TRBD1 (5 bases). The germline V gene has CDR1 SGHDT and CDR2 YYEEEE. The length of the CDR3 is 14 residues. V was trimmed by 4 bases and J by 5 bases, leaving 13 bases between them. Here the CDR3 DNA reads TGTGCCAGCAGCCCCTACGGGGGGGATCAGCCCCAGCATTTT. Translated, it gives CASSPYGGDQPQHF. The full variable domain, in which reference TRBV5-6 and TRBJ1-5 provide the parts outside the CDR3, is DAGVTQSPTHLIKTRGQQVTLRCSPKSGHDTVSWYQQALGQGPQFIFQYYEEEERQRGNFPDRFSGHQFPNYSSELNVNALLLGDSALYLCASSPYGGDQPQHFGDGTRLSIL.

The chain has TRBV5-5 and TRBJ2-5, with D maybe TRBD2 (6 bases). Trimming took off 5 bases at V and 5 bases at J, with 19 bases between the two ends. The V gene's germline CDR1 is SGHKS and CDR2 YYEKEE (reference sequence). This CDR3 contains 15 residues. The CDR3 loop reads CASSNTGTPMETQYF. CDR3 nucleotides: TGTGCCAGCAGTAACACCGGGACTCCCATGGAGACCCAGTACTTC.

This clone was recorded a few times. The genes are TRBV7-9 and TRBJ2-5; 7 nucleotides align to TRBD1. CDR3 length: 14 residues. Trimming cost V 8 bases and J 0 bases; bases outside gene matches: 6. Germline CDR1 and CDR2: SEHNR and FQNEAQ (reference sequence). The CDR3 loop is CASGQDRYQETQYF. CDR3 coding DNA: TGTGCCAGCGGACAGGACAGGTACCAAGAGACCCAGTACTTC.

This clone was seen once. The genes are TRBV15 and TRBJ2-1; 12 bases are shared with TRBD2. The V gene's germline CDR1 is LNHNV and CDR2 YYDKDF (reference sequence). The CDR3 contains 15 residues. Germline trimming cut 5 bases from V and 8 bases from J; bases unmatched to any gene: 7. This CDR3 is CATSSTSGGIDEQFF. In nucleotides, the CDR3 is TGTGCCACCAGCTCTACTAGCGGGGGGATCGATGAGCAGTTCTTC.

The rearrangement links TRBV19 to TRBJ1-2; unclear D gene. The ends were cut back, 5 bases at V and 0 bases at J, with 13 bases in the middle. Germline CDR1 reads LNHDA; CDR2 reads SQIVND (reference sequence). The CDR3 spans 15 residues. CDR3 region: CASSQPGGANYGYTF. CDR3 DNA: TGTGCCAGTAGTCAGCCGGGTGGGGCTAACTATGGCTACACCTTC.

In this sample, this clone turned up a few times. The rearrangement uses TRBV18 and TRBJ2-7; D is ambiguous. CDR1 and CDR2 from the germline V gene are KGHSH and LQKENI. Trimming removed 3 bases at V and 2 bases at J, with 8 bases between. The CDR3 has 13 residues. For the CDR3, the DNA is TGTGCCAGCTCACCGACCACGGCCTACGAGCAGTACTTC. This translates into CASSPTTAYEQYF.

The J gene is TRBJ1-4, the V gene TRBV3-1 (or the pseudogene TRBV3-2); no definite D call. Trimming stripped 5 bases from V and 4 bases from J, with 8 bases between. Germline assignment: CDR1 LGHDT and CDR2 YNNKEL (reference sequence). This CDR3 contains 13 residues. The CDR3 coding sequence is TGTGCCAGCAGCAAGAATGTTAATGAAAAACTGTTTTTT. Its translation: CASSKNVNEKLFF.

The chain is built from TRBV11-2 and TRBJ2-7, with TRBD2 as a possible D gene (6 bases). Trimming shortened V by 2 bases and J by 0 bases, and 11 bases separated the two germline ends. The CDR3 has 15 amino acids. CDR1 is SGHAT and CDR2 is FQNNGV in the germline V gene. CDR3 in amino acids: CASSLRRDFSYEQYF. As DNA, the CDR3 is TGTGCCAGCAGCTTAAGGCGGGACTTCTCCTACGAGCAGTACTTC.

V usage is TRBV19 and J usage is TRBJ2-1; D is uncertain. This CDR3 region has 14 residues. Trimming shortened V by 3 bases and J by 7 bases, and 13 bases separated the two germline ends. Germline-derived CDR1 and CDR2 are LNHDA and SQIVND (reference sequence). The CDR3 DNA reads TGTGCCAGTAGTATGGTCCCGGGTGGGAATGAGCAGTTCTTC. Translation: CASSMVPGGNEQFF.

The chain combines TRBV18 with TRBJ2-4; TRBD1 matches 7 bases. The trim removed 3 bases at V and 3 bases at J, leaving 17 bases unmatched. This CDR3 spans 19 amino acids. Looked up from germline, CDR1 is KGHSH and CDR2 is LQKENI. CDR3 bases: TGTGCCAGCTCACCGTGGGTACAGGGGTTGATTGAAGGCAAAAACATTCAGTACTTC. Translating gives CASSPWVQGLIEGKNIQYF.

The rearrangement uses TRBV6-6 and TRBJ2-1, with 7 bases lining up with TRBD2. J lost 9 bases, V lost 8 bases, and 10 bases had no gene match. The V gene's germline CDR1 is MNHNY and CDR2 SVGAGI (reference sequence). The CDR3 runs 13 residues. The CDR3 sequence: CASQSSGNGEQFF. CDR3 in DNA: TGTGCCAGCCAATCCAGCGGGAACGGTGAGCAGTTCTTC.

V gene TRBV28 combines with J gene TRBJ2-7, with a possible D match to TRBD1 (6 bases). CDR1 is MDHEN and CDR2 is SYDVKM in the germline V gene. The V and J ends lost 3 bases and 6 bases respectively, with 24 bases between them. The CDR3 extends over 17 amino acids. The CDR3 DNA reads as TGTGCCAGCAGTTTCCCCCGGGACAAGGCAGAGAGCTCCGAGCAGTACTTC. Encoded protein: CASSFPRDKAESSEQYF.